These 9 T cell receptor beta chains were sequenced from one sample in a study of blood T cell repertoires in COVID-19. Using immunoSEQ multiplex PCR, the repertoire was profiled, and TCRdb retains in-frame clones only, with some absent. Here the sample spans some 68,000 clones, approximately 92% being singletons. Input material: peripheral blood. These receptors all come from a man aged 50 or older with active COVID-19.

V and J are TRBV5-1 and TRBJ1-2; a possible D gene is TRBD1 (6 bases). The CDR3 extends over 14 amino acids. From germline, CDR1 is SGHRS and CDR2 YFSETQ. The V end lost 5 bases, the J end lost 7 bases, and 18 bases lay between the germline ends. The DNA for the CDR3 is TGCGCCAGCAGTCGGATACCAGGGGATGCTGGCTACACCTTC. Amino acid sequence: CASSRIPGDAGYTF.

The rearrangement uses TRBV18 and TRBJ1-2, with 8 positions matching TRBD1. The V and J ends lost 3 bases and 4 bases, in that order; junction bases with no gene match: 13. This CDR3 contains 17 residues. Germline values: CDR1 KGHSH, CDR2 LQKENI. The CDR3 DNA reads TGTGCCAGCTCACCTGCTGGACAGGGTAGGGTTACCTATGGCTACACCTTC. It codes for CASSPAGQGRVTYGYTF.

The rearrangement links TRBV6-2 or TRBV6-3 to TRBJ1-1; possible D gene TRBD1, 5 bases. Germline V lookup: CDR1 MNHEY, CDR2 SVGEGT. Trimming cost V 0 bases and J 3 bases, with 14 bases left between them. The CDR3 contains 16 residues. CDR3 in DNA: TGTGCCAGCAGTTACTCGGGGCAGGGTGAGGACACTGAAGCTTTCTTT. Protein product: CASSYSGQGEDTEAFF.

The CDR3 loop is CASSLGQGIGYEQYF. The CDR3 DNA reads as TGTGCCAGCAGCTTAGGACAGGGTATCGGGTACGAGCAGTACTTC. The rearrangement joins TRBV7-2 to TRBJ2-7; 7 nucleotides line up with TRBD1. CDR1 SGHTA and CDR2 FQGNSA come from the germline V gene. Trimming took 1 base from V and 4 from J; bases not matched to a gene: 7. The length of the CDR3 is 15 residues.

The chain is built from TRBV7-2 and TRBJ1-2; no firm D call. Germline CDR1 SGHTA, CDR2 FQGNSA. V lost 0 bases and J lost 6, with 11 bases in between. The CDR3 runs 14 residues. As DNA, the CDR3 is TGTGCCAGCAGCTTAGCCGCTCTTGGGCATGGCTACACCTTC. The encoded protein is CASSLAALGHGYTF.

This clone has only a few counts. This chain uses TRBV4-1 with TRBJ1-5; 8 positions agree with TRBD1. The length of the CDR3 is 15 residues. V shed 1 base, J shed 6 bases, and the junction held 5 bases outside the gene matches. Germline V CDR1 and CDR2: MGHRA, YSYEKL. CDR3 protein: CASSQGQGAGQPQHF. The CDR3 coding sequence is TGCGCCAGCAGCCAAGGTCAGGGGGCTGGTCAGCCCCAGCATTTT.

This clone was observed a single time. The CDR3 region has the DNA TGTGCCATCAGTGGGCAGGCAAACACTGAAGCTTTCTTT. This encodes CAISGQANTEAFF. The chain carries TRBV10-3 and TRBJ1-1, with D unclear. Germline V gives CDR1 ENHRY, CDR2 SYGVKD. V was trimmed by 4 bases and J by 2 bases, leaving 8 bases between them. The CDR3 totals 13 residues.

This clone appeared once. The chain has TRBV19 and TRBJ1-2; possible D gene TRBD1, 5 bases. Trimming shortened V by 3 bases and J by 7 bases, and 21 bases separated the two germline ends. This CDR3 has 16 residues. Germline assignment: CDR1 LNHDA and CDR2 SQIVND (reference sequence). CDR3 DNA sequence: TGTGCCAGTAGTATTTACCCTACAGGAAGATCGATTGGCTACACCTTC. It specifies CASSIYPTGRSIGYTF.

The chain carries TRBV11-3 and TRBJ2-2; D remains ambiguous. Trimming took off 2 bases at V and 4 bases at J, with 8 bases between the two ends. Germline V gene data show CDR1 as SGHNT and CDR2 as YENEEA. The CDR3 sequence is 14 residues long. This CDR3 reads CASSLLPSTGELFF. In DNA form, the CDR3 reads TGTGCCAGCAGCTTACTCCCTTCCACCGGGGAGCTGTTTTTT.